This TCR beta chain comes out of a study of PD-1 blockade in mismatch repair-deficient tumors. On the study more broadly: Enrolled about 2013-2016, patients had progressing, pretreated mismatch repair-deficient cancers of about a dozen types.

Trimming took off 5 bases at V and 5 bases at J, with 15 bases between the two ends. Germline V lookup: CDR1 MNHEY, CDR2 SMNVEV (reference sequence). The CDR3 consists of 14 residues. Sequenced by immunoSEQ multiplex PCR; TCRdb stores in-frame clones only, minus some. The repertoire consists of around 120,000 clones, with about 86% occurring once and the leading ten covering less than 15%. Study results and limitations: After pembrolizumab, tumor-resident clones rose rapidly, then generally contracted before radiologic responses.

Every patient had mismatch repair deficiency by PCR or immunohistochemistry. Of note for this clone: Its cognate antigen is unknown.

The clonotype comes from an adult with mismatch repair-deficient cancer. The gene calls are TRBV27 and TRBJ1-1, with D maybe TRBD1 (5 bases). The sequenced sample was peripheral blood, obtained 44 weeks after starting pembrolizumab. The CDR3 reads CASSVTGKRTEAFF. In DNA, the CDR3 is TGTGCCAGCAGTGTAACAGGAAAAAGGACTGAAGCTTTCTTT.